Sequencing of this TCR beta chain was carried out in a study of identical twins. Whole-study results and caveats: Donors were not followed over many years; analysis was cross-sectional.

V dropped 1 base and J dropped 9 bases, with 16 bases sitting between them. Germline V gives CDR1 SGHVS, CDR2 FQNEAQ. The CDR3 contains 15 residues. To note about this clonotype: Its antigen is currently unknown.

TCRdb independently ran MiXCR on the 5' RACE reads; one entry per CDR3 protein. In the table there are around 680,000 distinct CDR3 sequences, 8.6% of which are singletons. These data also formed part of another study, on yellow fever vaccine responses in identical twins. That work states: Among the twins, the vaccine T cell response reportedly seemed partly convergent and partly personalized.

The genes are TRBV7-8 and TRBJ2-1, with D possibly being TRBD1 (6 bases). The sequence was collected from a young woman in good health. The sequencing input was PBMCs. CDR3 in amino acids: CASSLGAGVLREQFF. CDR3 DNA sequence: TGTGCCAGCAGCTTAGGGGCAGGGGTACTCCGTGAGCAGTTCTTC.